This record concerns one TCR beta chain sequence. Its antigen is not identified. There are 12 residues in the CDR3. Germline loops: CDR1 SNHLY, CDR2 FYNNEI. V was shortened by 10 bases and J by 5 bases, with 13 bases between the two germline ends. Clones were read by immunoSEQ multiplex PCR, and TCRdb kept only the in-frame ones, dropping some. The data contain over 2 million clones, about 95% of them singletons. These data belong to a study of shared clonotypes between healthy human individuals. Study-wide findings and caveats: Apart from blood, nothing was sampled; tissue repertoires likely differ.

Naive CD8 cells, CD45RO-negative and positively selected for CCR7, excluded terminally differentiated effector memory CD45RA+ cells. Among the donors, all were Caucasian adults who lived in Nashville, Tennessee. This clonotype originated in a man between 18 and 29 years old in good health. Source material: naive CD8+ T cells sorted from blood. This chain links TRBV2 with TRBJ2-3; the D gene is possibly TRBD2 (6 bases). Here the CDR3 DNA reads TGTGCCACCTTAGCGGCTGGAGATACGCAGTATTTT. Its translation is CATLAAGDTQYF.